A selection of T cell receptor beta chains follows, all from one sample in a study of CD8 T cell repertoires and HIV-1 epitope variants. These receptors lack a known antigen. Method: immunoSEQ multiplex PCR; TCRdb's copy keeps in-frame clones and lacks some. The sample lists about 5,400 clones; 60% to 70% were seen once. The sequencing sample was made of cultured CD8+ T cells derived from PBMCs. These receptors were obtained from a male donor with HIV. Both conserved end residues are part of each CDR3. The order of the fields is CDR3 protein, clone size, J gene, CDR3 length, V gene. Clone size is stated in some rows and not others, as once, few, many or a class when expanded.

CASSFPPPGDRMGGKNIQYF once TRBJ2-4 20 TRBV28
CASSQAEGSGNTIYF NA TRBJ1-3 15 TRBV4-1
CASSLGGNTEAFF NA TRBJ1-1 13 TRBV4-1
CASSPDSSYNSPLHF few TRBJ1-6 15 TRBV6-5
CASSWTGGDGYTF NA TRBJ1-2 13 TRBV6-5
CASSFGAGEASEQYF NA TRBJ2-7 15 TRBV27
CASSTRQGSGANVLTF few TRBJ2-6 16 TRBV7-6
CASSVDPDPGKDSYEQYF once TRBJ2-7 18 TRBV9
CASSSRDSDEQFF NA TRBJ2-1 13 TRBV27
CASSLGLRAAYGYTF few TRBJ1-2 15 TRBV28
CSIRDRVTYEQYF NA TRBJ2-7 13 TRBV29-1
CASSYSSADGYTF NA TRBJ1-2 13 TRBV6-5
CASSLDPTDFNYGYTF few TRBJ1-2 16 TRBV28